A single sample gave rise to the 26 T cell receptor beta chains below, sequenced in a study of graft-versus-host responses after intestinal transplantation. The protocol was immunoSEQ multiplex PCR, while the TCRdb copy is restricted to in-frame clones and leaves out a portion. The sample lists some 88,000 clones; 90% to 95% were seen once. The antigens these receptors bind are not known. The sequencing here drew on unstimulated CD8+ T cells sorted from spleen or lymph node cells, taken before intestinal transplant. These receptors were obtained from a human donor who received an intestinal transplant.

V gene TRBV4-3 combines with J gene TRBJ2-1; 11 bases fit TRBD1. Germline CDR1 LGHNA, CDR2 YSLEER. The CDR3 has 17 residues. The V gene end was trimmed by 0 bases and the J gene end by 8 bases; junction bases not matched to a gene: 9. CDR3 coding DNA: TGCGCCAGCAGCCAAGATCTTGGGACAGGGGGTTTCGATGAGCAGTTCTTC. Protein product: CASSQDLGTGGFDEQFF.

The J gene is TRBJ1-1, the V gene TRBV6-5; TRBD1 matches at 8 bases. The CDR3 loop spans 16 amino acids. V gave up 0 bases and J gave up 3 bases; unmatched junction bases: 6. CDR1 is MNHEY and CDR2 is SVGAGI in the germline V gene. In nucleotides, the CDR3 is TGTGCCAGCAGTTACTCTATGGACAGGGAGGACACTGAAGCTTTCTTT. Protein product: CASSYSMDREDTEAFF.

This clone was picked up a small number of times. This chain uses TRBV11-1 with TRBJ1-1, with a possible D match to TRBD1 (6 bases). Per germline, CDR1 SGHAT and CDR2 FQDESV (reference sequence). The CDR3 contains 14 residues. Trimming removed 1 base from V and 2 bases from J, with 8 bases in between. DNA of the CDR3: TGTGCCAGCAGCTTAGTAGGGGGTAACACTGAAGCTTTCTTT. This gives the protein CASSLVGGNTEAFF.

This chain uses TRBV4-1 with TRBJ1-2, with D possibly matching TRBD1 (6 bases). Trimming stripped 0 bases from V and 7 bases from J, with 18 bases between. The germline CDR1 and CDR2 sequences are MGHRA and YSYEKL. This CDR3 has 16 residues. CDR3 in amino acids: CASSQEIRAGAVGYTF. The CDR3 DNA follows: TGCGCCAGCAGCCAAGAGATCAGGGCGGGGGCTGTTGGCTACACCTTC.

This chain joins TRBV7-8 and TRBJ2-5; D possibly corresponds to TRBD1 (5 bases). V lost 5 bases and J lost 5, with 21 bases in between. The CDR3 is made up of 16 amino acids. CDR1 SGHVS and CDR2 FQNEAQ come from the germline V gene. DNA of the CDR3: TGTGCCAGCAGCCTACAAGACAGCCTCCCACGGGAGACCCAGTACTTC. Amino acid sequence: CASSLQDSLPRETQYF.

This rearrangement joins TRBV6-6 to TRBJ2-7, with TRBD1 matching 9 bases. Germline CDR1 reads MNHNY; CDR2 reads SVGAGI (reference sequence). The CDR3 is 14 amino acids. V lost 6 bases to trimming and J lost 3 bases; unmatched junction nucleotides: 6. CDR3 loop: CASSTGTGIYEQYF. CDR3 in DNA: TGTGCCAGCAGCACGGGGACAGGGATCTACGAGCAGTACTTC.

The chain has TRBV30 and TRBJ2-6, with D perhaps matching TRBD2 (5 bases). Deletions cut 8 bases from V and 4 bases from J, with 9 bases between. The CDR3 length is 12 residues. Germline loops: CDR1 GTSNPN, CDR2 SVGIG (reference sequence). This CDR3 is CALEAGANVLTF. The DNA of the CDR3 is TGTGCCCTGGAGGCCGGGGCCAACGTCCTGACTTTC.

In this sample, this clone turned up once. The chain employs TRBV7-9 and TRBJ2-1; D is possibly TRBD1 (5 bases). V was pared by 1 base and J by 5 bases, with 6 bases between. The CDR3 runs to 13 residues. Germline V CDR1 and CDR2: SEHNR, FQNEAQ (reference sequence). DNA of the CDR3: TGTGCCAGCAGCTTAGTAGGGGACAATGAGCAGTTCTTC. It is translated as CASSLVGDNEQFF.

The gene calls are TRBV29-1 and TRBJ1-1; TRBD1 might be the D (5 bases). Germline V gene lookup returns CDR1 SQVTM and CDR2 ANQGSEA. The CDR3 runs 14 residues. V was shortened by 3 bases and J by 1 base, with 12 bases between the two germline ends. The CDR3 reads CSVESGAWNTEAFF. The CDR3 nucleotides read TGCAGCGTTGAGTCTGGGGCCTGGAACACTGAAGCTTTCTTT.

This sequence joins TRBV4-3 and TRBJ1-1; 7 bases match TRBD1. Trimming at V came to 6 bases and at J to 0 bases, leaving 4 bases not matched to a gene. Germline V CDR1 and CDR2: LGHNA, YSLEER. This CDR3 spans 14 amino acids. This CDR3 is CASRTGTMNTEAFF. CDR3 DNA: TGCGCCAGCAGGACAGGGACGATGAACACTGAAGCTTTCTTT.

A single count supports this clone. V is TRBV21-1 and J is TRBJ2-7; the tabulated D call, TRBD2, remains unverified against the DNA. TRBV21-1 is a listed pseudogene. The CDR3 consists of 18 residues. CDR3 sequence reads: CASSNSGTPGLVSDEQYF. CDR3 nucleotide sequence: TGTGCCAGCAGCAATTCGGGCACTCCGGGACTCGTAAGCGACGAGCAGTACTTC.

This rearrangement joins TRBV19 to TRBJ2-7; TRBD1 matches at 9 bases. The CDR3 runs 15 residues. The germline gives CDR1 LNHDA, CDR2 SQIVND (reference sequence). V was clipped by 2 bases and J by 2 bases; unmatched bases: 4. The CDR3 spells CASSINRGRAYEQYF. The CDR3 coding sequence is TGTGCCAGTAGTATAAACAGGGGGCGCGCCTACGAGCAGTACTTC. The whole variable domain, remainder taken from reference TRBV19 and TRBJ2-7, is DGGITQSPKYLFRKEGQNVTLSCEQNLNHDAMYWYRQDPGQGLRLIYYSQIVNDFQKGDIAEGYSVSREKKESFPLTVTSAQKNPTAFYLCASSINRGRAYEQYFGPGTRLTVT.

The chain couples TRBV7-9 to TRBJ1-1; 7 positions match TRBD1. Trimming at V came to 5 bases and at J to 3 bases, leaving 12 bases not matched to a gene. CDR1 and CDR2 (germline): SEHNR, FQNEAQ (reference sequence). The CDR3 covers 16 residues. The CDR3 sequence: CASSPRTGLGHTEAFF. In DNA form, the CDR3 reads TGTGCCAGCAGCCCCCGGACAGGCCTAGGGCACACTGAAGCTTTCTTT.

The rearrangement uses TRBV6-1 and TRBJ1-1; D might be TRBD1 (5 bases). The length of the CDR3 is 14 residues. Germline-derived CDR1 and CDR2 are MNHNS and SASEGT. Trimming pared 6 bases from V and 1 base from J, leaving 12 bases between. CDR3 region: CASRPGLPNTEAFF. CDR3 in DNA: TGTGCCAGCAGGCCGGGACTCCCGAACACTGAAGCTTTCTTT.

The V call is TRBV7-9, the J call TRBJ2-7; 8 bases fit TRBD1. The CDR3 has 15 residues. Unmatched junction bases numbered 7, after V lost 4 bases and J lost 2 bases. Germline V gene lookup returns CDR1 SEHNR and CDR2 FQNEAQ (reference sequence). In DNA form, the CDR3 reads TGTGCCAGCAGCTCCCCGGACAGGGAGCCCTACGAGCAGTACTTC. This translates into CASSSPDREPYEQYF.

This chain connects TRBV15 to TRBJ1-2, with 7 bases that match TRBD1. This CDR3 comprises 14 residues. With 1 base clipped from V and 7 bases from J, the junction kept 6 bases outside the gene matches. Germline V gives CDR1 LNHNV, CDR2 YYDKDF (reference sequence). This CDR3 is CATSRVGQGGGYTF. DNA of the CDR3: TGTGCCACCAGCAGAGTGGGGCAGGGGGGTGGCTACACCTTC. Full variable domain (remainder filled in from reference TRBV15 and TRBJ1-2): DAMVIQNPRYQVTQFGKPVTLSCSQTLNHNVMYWYQQKSSQAPKLLFHYYDKDFNNEADTPDNFQSRRPNTSFCFLDIRSPGLGDTAMYLCATSRVGQGGGYTFGSGTRLTVV.

This clone has a handful of counts. J is TRBJ1-4 and V is TRBV7-9, with 7 bases matching TRBD1. The CDR3 loop spans 13 amino acids. The V gene end was trimmed by 5 bases and the J gene end by 10 bases; junction bases not matched to a gene: 7. The germline CDR1 and CDR2 sequences are SEHNR and FQNEAQ (reference sequence). The CDR3 loop reads CASSAQGDVKLFF. The CDR3 DNA follows: TGTGCCAGCAGCGCCCAGGGGGATGTAAAACTGTTTTTT.

The chain combines TRBV27 with TRBJ1-3, with 8 bases matching TRBD1. Germline CDR1 is MNHEY and CDR2 is SMNVEV (reference sequence). The V gene end was trimmed by 8 bases and the J gene end by 1 base; junction bases not matched to a gene: 7. This CDR3 is 15 amino acids long. The CDR3 nucleotides read TGTGCCAGCGGACATCAGGGGGCATCTGGAAACACCATATATTTT. This encodes CASGHQGASGNTIYF.

This rearrangement joins TRBV30 to TRBJ1-1, with D perhaps matching TRBD1 (6 bases). Trimming took off 4 bases at V and 0 bases at J, with 15 bases between the two ends. The CDR3 spans 15 residues. CDR1 and CDR2 from the germline V gene are GTSNPN and SVGIG (reference sequence). In DNA form, the CDR3 reads TGTGCCTGGAATCTAATGACAGGCATGAACACTGAAGCTTTCTTT. The encoded protein is CAWNLMTGMNTEAFF.

The CDR3 loop is CASSLSSGEVNQPQHF. CDR3 coding DNA: TGTGCCAGCAGTTTATCGTCCGGGGAAGTCAATCAGCCCCAGCATTTT. The chain employs TRBV27 and TRBJ1-5; D is unclear. CDR3 size: 16 residues. Trimming pared 0 bases from V and 3 bases from J, leaving 12 bases between. The germline CDR1 and CDR2 sequences are MNHEY and SMNVEV (reference sequence).

This sequence joins TRBV9 and TRBJ1-3, with D possibly being TRBD1 (6 bases). V lost 0 bases to trimming and J lost 0 bases, with 13 bases between them. This CDR3 region has 17 residues. Germline assignment: CDR1 SGDLS and CDR2 YYNGEE. Written as DNA, the CDR3 is TGTGCCAGCAGCGTAGAGGGCAGGGGAAGCTCTGGAAACACCATATATTTT. Translated: CASSVEGRGSSGNTIYF.

The chain couples TRBV21-1 to TRBJ2-7; the table names TRBD1, a call not compared with the DNA. TRBV21-1 is classified as a pseudogene. This CDR3 region has 21 residues. CDR3 amino acids: CASSKVRSRVKTGPTIHEQYF. Here the CDR3 DNA reads TGTGCCAGCAGCAAAGTTAGGTCGAGGGTTAAGACAGGGCCGACGATCCACGAGCAGTACTTC.

V gene TRBV4-1 combines with J gene TRBJ1-1, with 10 bases fitting TRBD1. V lost 3 bases to trimming and J lost 2 bases; unmatched junction nucleotides: 3. The length of the CDR3 is 15 residues. Germline CDR1 is MGHRA and CDR2 is YSYEKL. Written as DNA, the CDR3 is TGCGCCAGCAGCCACGGGACAGGGGTAAACACTGAAGCTTTCTTT. It encodes CASSHGTGVNTEAFF.

This clone was counted a single time. The J gene is TRBJ2-1, the V gene TRBV2, with TRBD2 identical over 14 bases. Trimming at V came to 6 bases and at J to 7 bases, leaving 5 bases not matched to a gene. The germline V gene encodes CDR1 SNHLY and CDR2 FYNNEI. CDR3 length: 15 residues. CDR3 DNA: TGTGCCAGCAGGGCCGGGACTAGCGGGGGAAATGAGCAGTTCTTC. Its translation is CASRAGTSGGNEQFF. Combining the CDR3 with reference TRBV2 and TRBJ2-1 gives the whole variable domain EPEVTQTPSHQVTQMGQEVILRCVPISNHLYFYWYRQILGQKVEFLVSFYNNEISEKSEIFDDQFSVERPDGSNFTLKIRSTKLEDSAMYFCASRAGTSGGNEQFFGPGTRLTVL.

This clone appeared once. This chain uses TRBV4-3 with TRBJ2-7; tentatively, D is TRBD2 (6 bases). The CDR3 has 15 amino acids. With 1 base removed from V and 3 bases from J, the gap between germline ends came to 13 bases. Germline V CDR1 and CDR2: LGHNA, YSLEER. The CDR3 sequence: CASSQGRDGVYEQYF. The CDR3 DNA is TGCGCCAGCAGCCAAGGGAGGGACGGAGTCTACGAGCAGTACTTC.

The chain employs TRBV11-2 and TRBJ1-1; D is perhaps TRBD1 (5 bases). Germline V gene sequence: CDR1 SGHAT, CDR2 FQNNGV. The CDR3 is 13 residues long. Trimming stripped 1 base from V and 3 bases from J, with 6 bases between. CDR3 protein: CASSLVGDTEAFF. Written as DNA, the CDR3 is TGTGCCAGCAGCTTAGTAGGGGACACTGAAGCTTTCTTT.